This T cell receptor beta chain was profiled in a study of technical replicates of blood from several donors. Using immunoSEQ multiplex PCR, the repertoire was profiled, and TCRdb retains in-frame clones only, with some absent. The sample holds around 70,000 clones; about 95% are singletons and the top ten take 0.25%. The germline V gene has CDR1 MNHNS and CDR2 SASEGT. This CDR3 comprises 14 residues. V was pared by 5 bases and J by 5 bases, with 6 bases of the junction left unmatched. This receptor was obtained from a human donor in good health. Sequencing was performed on T cells isolated from PBMCs. The chain combines TRBV6-1 with TRBJ1-5, with 7 bases matching TRBD1. The chain's CDR3 is CASSPQGEDQPQHF. The CDR3 region has the DNA TGTGCCAGCAGTCCCCAGGGGGAGGATCAGCCCCAGCATTTT.